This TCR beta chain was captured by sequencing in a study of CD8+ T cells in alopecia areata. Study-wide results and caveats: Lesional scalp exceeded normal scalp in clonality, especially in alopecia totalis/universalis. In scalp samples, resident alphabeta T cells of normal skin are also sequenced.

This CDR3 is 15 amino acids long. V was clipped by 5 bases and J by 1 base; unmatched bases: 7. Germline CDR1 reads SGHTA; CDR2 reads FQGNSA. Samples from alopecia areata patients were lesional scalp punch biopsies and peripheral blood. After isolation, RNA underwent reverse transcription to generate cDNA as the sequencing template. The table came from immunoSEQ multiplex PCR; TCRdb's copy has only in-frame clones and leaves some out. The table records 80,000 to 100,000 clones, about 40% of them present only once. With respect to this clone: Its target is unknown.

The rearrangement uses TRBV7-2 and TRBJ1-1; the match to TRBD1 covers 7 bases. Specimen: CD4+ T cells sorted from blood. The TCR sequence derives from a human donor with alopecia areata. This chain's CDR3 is CASSGSTGPNTEAFF. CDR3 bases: TGTGCCAGCAGCGGTTCGACAGGGCCGAACACTGAAGCTTTCTTT.